This T cell receptor (beta chain) was retrieved from a study of blood T cell repertoires in COVID-19. Trimming took off 4 bases at V and 4 bases at J, with 14 bases between the two ends. The CDR3 contains 14 residues. CDR1 and CDR2 from the germline V gene are SGHRS and YFSETQ. Using immunoSEQ multiplex PCR, the repertoire was profiled, and TCRdb retains in-frame clones only, with some absent. The table shows roughly 150,000 clones, with 83% occurring only once. V and J are TRBV5-1 and TRBJ2-5, with D hard to call. Sequencing was carried out using peripheral blood. The sequence was collected from a woman in her 70s who had recovered from COVID-19. Here the CDR3 DNA reads TGCGCCAGCAGCGCAACCCGGGTAGGAGAGACCCAGTACTTC. Residues: CASSATRVGETQYF.